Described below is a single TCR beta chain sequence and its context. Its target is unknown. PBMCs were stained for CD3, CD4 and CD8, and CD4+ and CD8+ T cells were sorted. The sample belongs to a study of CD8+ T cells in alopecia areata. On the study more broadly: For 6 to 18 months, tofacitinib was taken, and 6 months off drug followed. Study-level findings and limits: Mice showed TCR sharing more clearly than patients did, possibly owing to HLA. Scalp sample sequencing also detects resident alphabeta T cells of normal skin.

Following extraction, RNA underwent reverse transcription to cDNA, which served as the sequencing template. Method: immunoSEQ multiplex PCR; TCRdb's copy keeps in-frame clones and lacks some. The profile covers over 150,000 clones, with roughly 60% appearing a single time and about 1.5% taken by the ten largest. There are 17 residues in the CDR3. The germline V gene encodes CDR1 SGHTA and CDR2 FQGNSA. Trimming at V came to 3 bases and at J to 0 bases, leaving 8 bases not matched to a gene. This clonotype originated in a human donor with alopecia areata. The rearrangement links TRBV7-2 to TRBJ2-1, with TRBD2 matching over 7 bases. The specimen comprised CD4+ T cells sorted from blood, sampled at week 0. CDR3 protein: CASSFQWGGFSYNEQFF. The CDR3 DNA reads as TGTGCCAGCAGCTTTCAGTGGGGGGGATTCTCCTACAATGAGCAGTTCTTC.